The T cell receptor (beta chain) under discussion was sequenced for a study of CDR3 diversity in severe acne. A single record per CDR3 protein comes from TCRdb applying MiXCR to the PCR reads. The data show around 94,000 distinct CDR3 sequences, 45% to 60% seen once. This clonotype was counted a few times. A read error is possible here, since a much larger clone lies one base away. Germline loops: CDR1 LNHDA, CDR2 SQIVND (reference sequence). The CDR3 loop spans 14 amino acids. The clonotype was recovered from a male donor with acne. The sequenced sample was blood. The chain combines TRBV19 with TRBJ1-1; no clear D. The CDR3 coding sequence is TGTGCCAGTAGTATAGATAACGGAGACACTGGAGCTTTCTTT. Amino acids: CASSIDNGDTGAFF.